This record covers a single T cell receptor beta chain. The antigen is not known. The data stem from a study of cytomegalovirus exposure and HLA in healthy donors. Germline V gives CDR1 MNHEY, CDR2 SMNVEV (reference sequence). After removal of 4 bases from V and 8 bases from J, the junction contained 2 bases not matched to a gene. CDR3 length: 14 amino acids. Study-level findings and limits: The study recorded 160 or so TCR beta chains that were cytomegalovirus-associated.

Measured with immunoSEQ multiplex PCR; TCRdb has only the in-frame clones, and not every one. The table has 150,000 to 200,000 clones, 84% seen once; the top ten hold about 7%. V is TRBV27 and J is TRBJ1-4; 12 bases are shared with TRBD1. The clonotype comes from a man between 18 and 35 years old in good health and CMV-seropositive. Sequenced input: PBMCs. The CDR3 DNA follows: TGTGCCAGCAGTTGGGACAGGGGGCAGGAAAAACTGTTTTTT. Amino acids: CASSWDRGQEKLFF.